This T cell receptor (beta chain) was identified during a study of a mutant IDH1 vaccine in newly diagnosed glioma. TCRdb keeps only in-frame clones here, not all; method: immunoSEQ multiplex PCR. Among over 55,000 clones listed, about four fifths were seen once. Germline-derived CDR1 and CDR2 are LNHDA and SQIVND (reference sequence). The CDR3 totals 17 residues. Unmatched junction bases numbered 5, after V lost 1 base and J lost 4 bases. Regarding time point: week 11, during vaccination. Every vaccine dose comprised 300 ug of mutant IDH1 20-mer peptide plus topical imiquimod. As concerns this clone: As yet, its antigen is unknown.

The receptor's source is a man aged 30 to 45 with glioma. V and J are TRBV19 and TRBJ2-1, with 12 bases that match TRBD2. The specimen comprised PBMCs, sampled from a glioma patient whose treatment included an IDH1 peptide vaccine. The CDR3 DNA reads as TGTGCCAGTAGTATAGTAGGGCTAGCGGGAGGGTACAATGAGCAGTTCTTC. This codes for CASSIVGLAGGYNEQFF. Using reference TRBV19 and TRBJ2-1 for the parts outside the CDR3, the full variable domain is DGGITQSPKYLFRKEGQNVTLSCEQNLNHDAMYWYRQDPGQGLRLIYYSQIVNDFQKGDIAEGYSVSREKKESFPLTVTSAQKNPTAFYLCASSIVGLAGGYNEQFFGPGTRLTVL.